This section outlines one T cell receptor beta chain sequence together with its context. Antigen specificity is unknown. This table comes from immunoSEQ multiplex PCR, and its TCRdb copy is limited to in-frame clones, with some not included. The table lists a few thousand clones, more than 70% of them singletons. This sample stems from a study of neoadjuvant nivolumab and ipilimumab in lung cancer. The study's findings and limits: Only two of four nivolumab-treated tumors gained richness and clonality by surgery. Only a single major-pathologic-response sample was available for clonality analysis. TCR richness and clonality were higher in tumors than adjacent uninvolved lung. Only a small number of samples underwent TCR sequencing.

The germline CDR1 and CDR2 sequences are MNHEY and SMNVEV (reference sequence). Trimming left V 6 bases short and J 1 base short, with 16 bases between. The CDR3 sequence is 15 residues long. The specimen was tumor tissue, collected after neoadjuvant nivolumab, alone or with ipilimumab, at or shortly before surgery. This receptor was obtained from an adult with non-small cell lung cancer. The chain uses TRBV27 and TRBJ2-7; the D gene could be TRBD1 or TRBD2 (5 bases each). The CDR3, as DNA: TGTGCCAGCAGCCTAGGGGCACAGCGGTCCTACGAGCAGTACTTC. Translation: CASSLGAQRSYEQYF.